This entry features one T cell receptor beta chain sequence. What it recognizes is unknown. This CDR3 is 16 amino acids long. Germline V lookup: CDR1 SQVTM, CDR2 ANQGSEA. Trimming at V came to 7 bases and at J to 5 bases, leaving 15 bases not matched to a gene. Single viable CD3+CD4+CD8-CD45RO+ cells were sorted as the memory CD4+ T cells. Donors' CMV status reflects serum IgG against pp150, pp28, p38, p52. The data are from a study of memory CD4+ T cells and cytomegalovirus serostatus. Profiling relied on immunoSEQ multiplex PCR, and the TCRdb table lists in-frame clones only, not all of them. There are about 56,000 clones in the sample; over 65% occur only once, and roughly 3% lies in the top ten. Findings and limits, study-wide: Each of approximately 73 CMV-associated TCRbeta sequences occurred in one to five individuals. Repertoires predicted CMV serostatus with median bootstrapped AUC of roughly 0.95.

The TCR sequence derives from an adult in good health and CMV-seropositive. Material: memory CD4+ T cells from blood. The chain joins TRBV29-1 to TRBJ2-2; 8 nucleotides align to TRBD1. CDR3 coding DNA: TGCAGCGGAGACACTCAGGGGGCGGTGGGTACCGGGGAGCTGTTTTTT. Amino acids: CSGDTQGAVGTGELFF.